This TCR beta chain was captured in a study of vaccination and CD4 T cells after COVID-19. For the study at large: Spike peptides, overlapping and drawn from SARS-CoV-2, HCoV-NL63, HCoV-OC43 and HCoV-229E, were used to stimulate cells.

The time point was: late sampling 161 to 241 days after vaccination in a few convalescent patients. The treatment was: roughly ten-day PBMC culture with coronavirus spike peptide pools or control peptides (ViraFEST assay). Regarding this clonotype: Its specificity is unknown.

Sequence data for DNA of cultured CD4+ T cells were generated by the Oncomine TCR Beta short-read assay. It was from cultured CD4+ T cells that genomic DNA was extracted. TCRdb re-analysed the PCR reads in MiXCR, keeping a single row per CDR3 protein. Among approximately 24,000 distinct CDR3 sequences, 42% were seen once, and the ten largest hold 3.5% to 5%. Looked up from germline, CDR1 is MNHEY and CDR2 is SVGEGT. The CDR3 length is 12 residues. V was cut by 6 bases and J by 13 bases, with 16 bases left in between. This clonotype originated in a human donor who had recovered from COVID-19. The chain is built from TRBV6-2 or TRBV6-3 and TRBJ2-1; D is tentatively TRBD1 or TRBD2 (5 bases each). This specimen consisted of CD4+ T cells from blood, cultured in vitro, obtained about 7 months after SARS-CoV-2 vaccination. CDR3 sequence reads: CASRTGRNLQFF. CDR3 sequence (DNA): TGTGCCAGCAGGACGGGACGGAACCTCCAGTTCTTC.